This TCR beta chain was identified during a study of CD8+CD57+ T cells in acquired aplastic anemia. General study findings and limits: Common to patients and controls were 25 to 30 CD8+ CDR3 sequences. Levels of CD8+ Simpson's diversity were not significantly distinct in patients versus controls.

Profiling of TCR beta VDJ combinations and CDR3 sequences used genomic DNA as template. TCRdb reanalysed the reads using MiXCR and keeps one entry per CDR3 protein. This sample has about 120,000 distinct CDR3 sequences, with roughly 55% found just once. A remark on this clonotype: Its antigen is unknown.

Patients chosen for sequencing had CD8+CD57+ cells that had expanded, as shown by flow cytometry. With no exception, the patients had severe acquired aplastic anemia. Patients were therapy-naive when their blood was sampled. This TCR was recovered from a human donor with aplastic anemia. The sample was sorted CD4+, CD8+, or CD8+CD57+ T cells (not recorded which) from PBMCs.

This CDR3 is CSARVSRAYEQYF. The DNA for the CDR3 is TGCAGTGCTAGAGTCTCTCGGGCCTACGAGCAGTACTTC. The J gene is TRBJ2-7, the V gene TRBV20-1; D remains unclear. CDR1 is DFQATT, CDR2 SNEGSKA, per germline (reference sequence). The CDR3 is 13 residues long. Between the trimmed V and J ends, which lost 1 base and 2 bases, there was a span of 9 bases.